Below are 6 T cell receptor beta chains sequenced from a single sample in a study of control samples from healthy donors and cancer patients. Data came from immunoSEQ multiplex PCR; TCRdb stores just in-frame clones and leaves some out. The data hold 200,000 to 250,000 clones, with roughly 94% observed a single time. Specimen: blood. The receptor source for this set is a man between 50 and 59 years old in good health.

The chain joins TRBV2 to TRBJ2-1; D unclear. There are 13 residues in the CDR3. The V gene lost 7 bases and the J gene lost 12 bases, with 19 bases spanning the gap. The germline V gene has CDR1 SNHLY and CDR2 FYNNEI. The CDR3 sequence: CASTWADNEGQFF. CDR3 nucleotides: TGTGCCAGCACATGGGCAGACAATGAAGGGCAGTTCTTC.

The chain links TRBV29-1 to TRBJ1-2; D is uncertain. This CDR3 comprises 12 residues. V gave up 2 bases and J gave up 0 bases, with 4 bases separating them. Per the germline V gene, CDR1 is SQVTM and CDR2 is ANQGSEA. CDR3 in amino acids: CSVERTNYGYTF. For the CDR3, the DNA is TGCAGCGTTGAACGGACTAACTATGGCTACACCTTC.

Worth noting for this clone: Germline is not matched at one junction end, which may reflect a read error. The sample carries other DNA sequences with the same CDR3. The V call is TRBV4-1, the J call TRBJ1-2; weak D call: TRBD1 (5 bases). The CDR3 is 15 residues long. The germline CDR1 and CDR2 sequences are MGHRA and YSYEKL. For the CDR3, the DNA is TGCGCCAGCAGCCATGCCCGGGTGGAGAATGGGGCTCCACTATTC. As protein: CASSHARVENGAPLF.

The rearrangement uses TRBV19 and TRBJ2-1; D remains ambiguous. This CDR3 region has 15 residues. Looked up from germline, CDR1 is LNHDA and CDR2 is SQIVND (reference sequence). The V gene lost 3 bases and the J gene lost 4 bases, with 13 bases spanning the gap. CDR3 residues: CASSMAITPYNEQFF. The CDR3 DNA follows: TGTGCCAGTAGTATGGCCATCACCCCGTACAATGAGCAGTTCTTC. Filled out from reference TRBV19 and TRBJ2-1, the complete variable domain reads DGGITQSPKYLFRKEGQNVTLSCEQNLNHDAMYWYRQDPGQGLRLIYYSQIVNDFQKGDIAEGYSVSREKKESFPLTVTSAQKNPTAFYLCASSMAITPYNEQFFGPGTRLTVL.

The chain recombines TRBV20-1 with TRBJ1-5, with D maybe TRBD1 (5 bases). This CDR3 region has 14 residues. CDR1 is DFQATT, CDR2 SNEGSKA, per germline (reference sequence). V was clipped by 3 bases and J by 7 bases, with 16 bases between them. The CDR3 region is CSASGDRDLQPQHF. CDR3 DNA: TGCAGTGCTAGTGGGGACCGCGACTTGCAGCCCCAGCATTTT.

This chain uses TRBV19 with TRBJ2-5; the D gene is possibly TRBD1 (5 bases). CDR1 and CDR2 (germline): LNHDA, SQIVND (reference sequence). The V end lost 0 bases, the J end lost 2 bases, and 16 bases lay between the germline ends. This CDR3 has 17 amino acids. Here the CDR3 DNA reads TGTGCCAGTAGTATAGATCCAGGGTCGACGGGTCAAGAGACCCAGTACTTC. Residues: CASSIDPGSTGQETQYF.